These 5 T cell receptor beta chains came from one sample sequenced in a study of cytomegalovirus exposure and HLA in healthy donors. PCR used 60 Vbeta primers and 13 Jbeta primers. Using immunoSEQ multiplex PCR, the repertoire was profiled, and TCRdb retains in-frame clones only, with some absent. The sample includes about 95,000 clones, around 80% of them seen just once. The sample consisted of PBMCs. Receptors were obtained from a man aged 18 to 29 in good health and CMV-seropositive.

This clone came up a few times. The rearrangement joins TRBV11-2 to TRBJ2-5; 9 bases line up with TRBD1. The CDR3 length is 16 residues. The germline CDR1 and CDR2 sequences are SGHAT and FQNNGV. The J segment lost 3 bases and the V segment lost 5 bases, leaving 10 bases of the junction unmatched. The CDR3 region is CASSPYPRTGEETQYF. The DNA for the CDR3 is TGTGCCAGCAGCCCTTACCCCCGGACAGGGGAAGAGACCCAGTACTTC.

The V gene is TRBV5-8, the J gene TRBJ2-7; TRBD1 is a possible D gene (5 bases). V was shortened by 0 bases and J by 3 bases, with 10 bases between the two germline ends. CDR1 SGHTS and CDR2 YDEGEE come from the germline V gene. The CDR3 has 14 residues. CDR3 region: CASSLGQGSYEQYF. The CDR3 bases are TGTGCCAGCAGCTTGGGGCAGGGTAGCTACGAGCAGTACTTC.

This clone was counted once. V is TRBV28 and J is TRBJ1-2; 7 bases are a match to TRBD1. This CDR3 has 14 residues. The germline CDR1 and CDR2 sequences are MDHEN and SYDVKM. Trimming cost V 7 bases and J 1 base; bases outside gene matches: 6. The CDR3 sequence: CASTRDRVNYGYTF. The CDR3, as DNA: TGTGCCAGCACCAGGGACAGAGTTAACTATGGCTACACCTTC.

DNA for the CDR3: TGTGCCAGCAGCTTGTTAGCGGGGGGGCCGTCGGGCGATACGCAGTATTTT. It codes for CASSLLAGGPSGDTQYF. The chain recombines TRBV5-4 with TRBJ2-3, with 11 bases that match TRBD2. V lost 1 base to trimming and J lost 6 bases; unmatched junction nucleotides: 10. The CDR3 runs to 17 residues. The germline V gene has CDR1 SGHNT and CDR2 YYREEE (reference sequence).

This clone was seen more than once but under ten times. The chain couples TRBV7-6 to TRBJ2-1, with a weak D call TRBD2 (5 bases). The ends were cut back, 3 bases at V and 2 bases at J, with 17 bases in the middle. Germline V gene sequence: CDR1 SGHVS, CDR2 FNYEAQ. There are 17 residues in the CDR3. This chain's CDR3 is CASSLAAQRLTYNEQFF. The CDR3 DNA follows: TGTGCCAGCAGCTTGGCAGCACAGCGGCTTACCTACAATGAGCAGTTCTTC.